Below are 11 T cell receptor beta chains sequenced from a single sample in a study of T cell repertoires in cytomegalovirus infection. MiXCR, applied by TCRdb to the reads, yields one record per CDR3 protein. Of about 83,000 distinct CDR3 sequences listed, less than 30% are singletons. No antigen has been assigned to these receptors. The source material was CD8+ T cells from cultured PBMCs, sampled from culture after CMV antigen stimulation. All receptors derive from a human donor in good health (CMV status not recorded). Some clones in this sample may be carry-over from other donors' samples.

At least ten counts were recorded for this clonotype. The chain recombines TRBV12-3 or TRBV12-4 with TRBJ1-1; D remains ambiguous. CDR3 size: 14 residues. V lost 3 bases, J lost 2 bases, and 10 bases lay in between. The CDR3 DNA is TGTGCCAGCAGTTTTCCCGGGGATAACACTGAAGCTTTCTTT. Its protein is CASSFPGDNTEAFF.

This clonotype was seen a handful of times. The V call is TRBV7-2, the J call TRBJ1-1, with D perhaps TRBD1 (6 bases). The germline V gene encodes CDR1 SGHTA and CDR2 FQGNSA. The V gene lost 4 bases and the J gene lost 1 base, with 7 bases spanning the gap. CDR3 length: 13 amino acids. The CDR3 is CASSWGQNTEAFF. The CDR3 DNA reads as TGTGCCAGCAGCTGGGGACAGAACACTGAAGCTTTCTTT.

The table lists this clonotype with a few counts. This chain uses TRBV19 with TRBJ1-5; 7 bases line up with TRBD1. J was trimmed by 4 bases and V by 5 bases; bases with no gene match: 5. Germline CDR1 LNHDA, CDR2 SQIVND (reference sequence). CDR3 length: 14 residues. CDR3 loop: CASSAGQKNQPQHF. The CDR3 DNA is TGTGCCAGTAGTGCGGGACAGAAGAATCAGCCCCAGCATTTT.

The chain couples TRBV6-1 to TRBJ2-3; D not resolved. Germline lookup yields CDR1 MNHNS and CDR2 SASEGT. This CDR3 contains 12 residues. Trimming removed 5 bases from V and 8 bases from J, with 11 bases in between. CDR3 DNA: TGTGCCAGCAGTTACAGTTGGGGTACGCAGTATTTT. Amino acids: CASSYSWGTQYF.

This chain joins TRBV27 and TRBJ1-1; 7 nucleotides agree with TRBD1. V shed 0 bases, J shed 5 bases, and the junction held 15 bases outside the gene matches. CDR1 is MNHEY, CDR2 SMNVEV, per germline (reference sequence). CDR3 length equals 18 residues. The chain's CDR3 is CASSLSLDRVIYNTEAFF. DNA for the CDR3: TGTGCCAGCAGTTTATCTCTAGACAGGGTAATTTATAATACTGAAGCTTTCTTT.

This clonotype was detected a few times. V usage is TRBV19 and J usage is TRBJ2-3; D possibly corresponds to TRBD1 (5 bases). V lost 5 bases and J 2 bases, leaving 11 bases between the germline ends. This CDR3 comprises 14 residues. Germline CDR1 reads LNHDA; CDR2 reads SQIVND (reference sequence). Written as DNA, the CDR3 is TGTGCCAGTAGTGCGGACACTTACACAGATACGCAGTATTTT. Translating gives CASSADTYTDTQYF.

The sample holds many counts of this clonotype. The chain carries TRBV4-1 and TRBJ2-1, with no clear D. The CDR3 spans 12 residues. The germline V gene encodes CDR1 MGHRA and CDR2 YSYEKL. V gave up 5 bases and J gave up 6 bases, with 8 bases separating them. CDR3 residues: CASSSPPNEQFF. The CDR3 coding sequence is TGCGCCAGCAGCTCCCCCCCCAATGAGCAGTTCTTC.

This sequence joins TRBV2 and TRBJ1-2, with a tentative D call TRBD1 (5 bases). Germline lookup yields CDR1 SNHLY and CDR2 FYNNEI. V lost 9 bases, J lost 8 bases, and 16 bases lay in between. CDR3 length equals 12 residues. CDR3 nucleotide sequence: TGTGCCAGTCAAGGGACGGGGGGAGGCTACACCTTC. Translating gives CASQGTGGGYTF.

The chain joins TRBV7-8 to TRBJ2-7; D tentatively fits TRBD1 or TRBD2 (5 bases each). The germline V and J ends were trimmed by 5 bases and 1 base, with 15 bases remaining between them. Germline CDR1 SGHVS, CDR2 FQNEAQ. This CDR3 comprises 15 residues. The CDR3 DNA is TGTGCCAGCAGCGTCATAAGGGACGCATCCTACGAGCAGTACTTC. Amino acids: CASSVIRDASYEQYF.

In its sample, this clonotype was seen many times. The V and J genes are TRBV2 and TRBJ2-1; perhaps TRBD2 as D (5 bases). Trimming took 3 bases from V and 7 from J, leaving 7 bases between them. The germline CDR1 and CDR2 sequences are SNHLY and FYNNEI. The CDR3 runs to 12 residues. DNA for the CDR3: TGTGCCAGCAGTGATCCGGGGAATGAGCAGTTCTTC. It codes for CASSDPGNEQFF.

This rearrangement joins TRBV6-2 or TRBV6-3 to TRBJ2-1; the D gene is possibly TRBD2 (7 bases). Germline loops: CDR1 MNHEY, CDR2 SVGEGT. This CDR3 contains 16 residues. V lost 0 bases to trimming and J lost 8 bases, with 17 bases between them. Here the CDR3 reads CASSYSPEGGADEQFF. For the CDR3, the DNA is TGTGCCAGCAGTTACTCCCCTGAGGGGGGGGCGGATGAGCAGTTCTTC.